This section outlines one TCR beta chain sequence together with its context. Its specificity is not known. This specimen belongs to a study of shared clonotypes between healthy human individuals. Study overall: Every donor yielded three CD4 naive, three CD4 memory, two CD8 naive and one CD8 memory plate.

Profiled with immunoSEQ multiplex PCR; TCRdb holds only in-frame clones, not every one. The sample has over 750,000 clones, about 96% seen once. Trimming cost V 1 base and J 4 bases; bases outside gene matches: 7. The germline V gene has CDR1 SGHTA and CDR2 FQGTGA. This CDR3 comprises 15 residues. Study-wide points: Clonotype sharing among donors was expected to depend on sequencing depth.

Selected positively for CCR7 and CD45RO-negative, naive CD8 cells excluded terminally differentiated effector memory CD45RA+ cells. This rearrangement joins TRBV7-3 to TRBJ2-7, with 7 bases aligning to TRBD1. The sample taken for sequencing was naive CD8+ T cells sorted from blood. This clonotype was obtained from a man aged 25 to 40 in good health. CDR3 amino acids: CASSLNPGTAYEQYF. CDR3 DNA sequence: TGTGCCAGCAGCTTAAACCCAGGGACAGCGTACGAGCAGTACTTC.